This section outlines one T cell receptor beta chain sequence together with its context. The clone's antigen remains unknown. Per-base quality was not reported, and no clone a single base away is much larger than it. The immunoSEQ Assay, a bias-controlled multiplex PCR, was used to amplify TCRbeta CDR3 regions from genomic DNA. Processing in the source paper ran as follows. The number of nucleated cells in each sample was estimated by amplification of reference gene primers within the assay. Sequence reads were collapsed and filtered to measure the absolute abundance of every unique TCRbeta CDR3 rearrangement. Productive Simpson clonality was computed per sample as the square root of Simpson's diversity index over productive rearrangements. What TCRdb holds here is the immuneACCESS table cut down to in-frame rearrangements. Part of the clones is not present; checked against another copy, under half of the missing clones reflect an unresolved V gene, and the others are unexplained. V and J calls and clone size are those listed in that table; D and trimming were worked out from the DNA. The sample contains fewer than 250,000 clones, roughly four fifths of them found a single time. 1.5% to 2% of the sample belongs to the ten largest clones.

The data were taken from a study of blood T cell repertoires in COVID-19 (dated by TCRdb to the early 2020s). Notes on the research overall: Collaborator samples came from the United States, Italy and Spain and covered acute and convalescent phases of COVID-19. Where HLA class I and class II types were available, the types were taken from metadata supplied by the sample provider, not from assay-based typing. The repertoires were released in a freely available public database intended as a resource for research on the immune response to SARS-CoV-2. Subjects who had been exposed to COVID-19, were actively infected with it, or had recovered from it provided the deeply sampled blood TCRbeta repertoires that made up the dataset. Nearly every sample came with metadata listing a de-identified subject ID, COVID-19 status, age in years and sex. The material from the prospective study consisted of cDNA or gDNA derived from T cells, B-cell-depleted T cells, or PBMCs. The samples were drawn from the first 160 participants of the ongoing ImmuneRACE study and from 1,254 subjects provided by 6 global collaborators.

The CDR3 contains 15 residues, cysteine and phenylalanine counted. The CDR3 DNA has 45 bases and is translated from base 1. Compared with germline, V lacks 5 bases and J lacks 8 bases; bases without a gene match: 10. Looking up the germline V gene yields CDR1 LGHNA and CDR2 YNFKEQ. Points the paper makes about the study in general: How much clinical and demographic metadata was included differed by source and by participant, and the metadata was provided uncurated.

Participants in the prospective study were enrolled through a virtual design, were aged about 18 to 100 years, and lived in about two dozen United States geographic areas. To assign participants to cohorts, the prospective study relied on clinical history that participants themselves reported in a screening survey and a study questionnaire. ImmuneRACE Cohort 3 recovered participants were defined by two consecutive negative NP/OP PCR tests, healthcare professional clearance, or symptom resolution. Each participant in the prospective study had whole blood, serum and a nasopharyngeal or oropharyngeal swab collected by mobile phlebotomists. Additional blood draws and questionnaires over an approximately 2-month period could optionally be provided by prospective study participants. Before DNA extraction, blood samples from the prospective study were shipped at room temperature or frozen.

This receptor was taken from a man aged 55 to 69 who had recovered from COVID-19. Sequenced: PBMCs or T cells enriched from blood (not recorded which). This receptor chain uses TRBV4-2 and TRBJ1-4, and 8 junctional nucleotides match TRBD1. The CDR3 has the sequence CASSTQDRAEEKLFF. In nucleotide form, the sequence is TGTGCCAGCAGCACCCAGGACAGGGCGGAGGAAAAACTGTTTTTT.